This T cell receptor beta chain was documented in a study of T-cell reconstitution after alpha-beta-depleted transplantation in children. This clonotype came up many times. The antigen remains unidentified. The germline gives CDR1 ENHRY, CDR2 SYGVKD. The V end was cut by 2 bases, the J end by 3 bases, with 8 bases between. This CDR3 region has 13 residues. Study-level results: T-cell counts and diversity at one year following transplant were attributed mainly to newly produced T cells.

Preparation of the TCRbeta library used unique molecular identifiers. One entry per CDR3 protein results from TCRdb running MiXCR on the PCR reads. The table records a few hundred thousand distinct CDR3 sequences, nearly 8% of them present only once. The TCR was taken from a female patient aged 2-9 years who had a stem cell transplant for Fanconi anemia, so the T cells may come from the graft donor. This specimen consisted of peripheral blood, obtained 360 days after TCRalphabeta/CD19-depleted stem cell transplant. V and J are TRBV10-3 and TRBJ2-7; D possibly corresponds to TRBD1 (6 bases). The DNA for the CDR3 is TGTGCCATCAGTGAGCCGGACAGCTACGAGCAGTACTTC. Protein product: CAISEPDSYEQYF.